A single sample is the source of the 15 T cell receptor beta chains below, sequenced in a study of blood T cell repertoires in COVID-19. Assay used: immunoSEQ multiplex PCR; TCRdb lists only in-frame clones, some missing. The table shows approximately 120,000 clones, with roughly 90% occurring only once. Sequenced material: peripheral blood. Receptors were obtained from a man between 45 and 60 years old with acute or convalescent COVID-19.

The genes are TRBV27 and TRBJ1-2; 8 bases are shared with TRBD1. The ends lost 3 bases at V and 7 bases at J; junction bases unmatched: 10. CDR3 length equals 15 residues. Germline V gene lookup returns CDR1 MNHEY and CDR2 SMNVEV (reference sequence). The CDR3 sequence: CASSLGGAGGFGYTF. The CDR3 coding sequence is TGTGCCAGCAGTTTGGGGGGGGCAGGGGGCTTTGGCTACACCTTC.

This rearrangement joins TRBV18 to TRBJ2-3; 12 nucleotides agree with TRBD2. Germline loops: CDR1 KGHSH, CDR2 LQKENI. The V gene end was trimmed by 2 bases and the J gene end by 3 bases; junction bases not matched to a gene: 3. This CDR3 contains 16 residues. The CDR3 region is CASSPSTSGGTDTQYF. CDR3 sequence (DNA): TGTGCCAGCTCACCATCGACTAGCGGGGGAACAGATACGCAGTATTTT.

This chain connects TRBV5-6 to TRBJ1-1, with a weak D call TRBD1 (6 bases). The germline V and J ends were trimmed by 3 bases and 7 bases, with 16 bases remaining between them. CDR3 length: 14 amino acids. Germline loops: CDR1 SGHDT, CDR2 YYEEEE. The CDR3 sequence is CASSSTGQNLEAFF. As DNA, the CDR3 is TGTGCCAGCAGCTCAACAGGACAGAACCTTGAAGCTTTCTTT.

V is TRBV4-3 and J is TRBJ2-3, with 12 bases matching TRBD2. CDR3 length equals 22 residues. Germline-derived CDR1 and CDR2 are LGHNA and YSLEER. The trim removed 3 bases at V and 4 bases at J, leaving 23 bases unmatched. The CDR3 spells CASSQIPQGWTSGMVIPDTQYF. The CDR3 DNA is TGCGCCAGCAGCCAGATCCCACAGGGGTGGACTAGCGGGATGGTGATACCAGATACGCAGTATTTT.

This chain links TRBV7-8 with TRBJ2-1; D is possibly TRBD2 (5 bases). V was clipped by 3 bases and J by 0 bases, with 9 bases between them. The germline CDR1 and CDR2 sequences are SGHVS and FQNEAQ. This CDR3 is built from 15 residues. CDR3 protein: CASSFRAVSYNEQFF. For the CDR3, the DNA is TGTGCCAGCAGCTTTAGAGCGGTCTCCTACAATGAGCAGTTCTTC.

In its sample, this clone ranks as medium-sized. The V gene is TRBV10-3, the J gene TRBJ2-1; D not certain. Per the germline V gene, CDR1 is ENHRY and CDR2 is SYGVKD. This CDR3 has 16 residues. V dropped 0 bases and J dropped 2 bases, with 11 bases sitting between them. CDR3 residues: CAISESGLTPYNEQFF. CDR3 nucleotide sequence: TGTGCCATCAGTGAGTCTGGGCTCACCCCCTACAATGAGCAGTTCTTC.

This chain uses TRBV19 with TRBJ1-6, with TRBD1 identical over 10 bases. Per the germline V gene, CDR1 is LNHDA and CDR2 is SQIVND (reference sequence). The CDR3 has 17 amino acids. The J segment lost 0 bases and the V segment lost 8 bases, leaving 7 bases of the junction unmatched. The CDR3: CASRWTGGPSYNSPLHF. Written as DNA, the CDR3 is TGTGCCAGTCGATGGACAGGGGGTCCCTCCTATAATTCACCCCTCCACTTT.

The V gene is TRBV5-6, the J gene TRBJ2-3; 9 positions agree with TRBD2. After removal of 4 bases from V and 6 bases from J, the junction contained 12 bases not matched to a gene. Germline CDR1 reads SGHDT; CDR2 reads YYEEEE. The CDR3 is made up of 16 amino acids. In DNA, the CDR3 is TGTGCCAGCAGCGGTCTAGCGGGATCCCCTTTGGATACGCAGTATTTT. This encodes CASSGLAGSPLDTQYF. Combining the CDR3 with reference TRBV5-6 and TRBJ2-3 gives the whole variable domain DAGVTQSPTHLIKTRGQQVTLRCSPKSGHDTVSWYQQALGQGPQFIFQYYEEEERQRGNFPDRFSGHQFPNYSSELNVNALLLGDSALYLCASSGLAGSPLDTQYFGPGTRLTVL.

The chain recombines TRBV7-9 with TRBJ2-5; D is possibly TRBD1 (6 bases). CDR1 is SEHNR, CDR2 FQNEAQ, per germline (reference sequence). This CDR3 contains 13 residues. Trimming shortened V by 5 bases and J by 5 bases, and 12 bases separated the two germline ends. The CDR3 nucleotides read TGTGCCAGCAGCCCAACAGGGCGGGAGACCCAGTACTTC. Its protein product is CASSPTGRETQYF.

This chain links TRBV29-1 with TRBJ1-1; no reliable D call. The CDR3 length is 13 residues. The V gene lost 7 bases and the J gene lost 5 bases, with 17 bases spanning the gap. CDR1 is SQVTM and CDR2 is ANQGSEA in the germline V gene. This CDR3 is CSATTTLGTEAFF. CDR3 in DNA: TGCAGCGCAACTACGACGCTGGGTACTGAAGCTTTCTTT. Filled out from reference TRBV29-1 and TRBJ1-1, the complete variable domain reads SAVISQKPSRDICQRGTSLTIQCQVDSQVTMMFWYRQQPGQSLTLIATANQGSEATYESGFVIDKFPISRPNLTFSTLTVSNMSPEDSSIYLCSATTTLGTEAFFGQGTRLTVV.

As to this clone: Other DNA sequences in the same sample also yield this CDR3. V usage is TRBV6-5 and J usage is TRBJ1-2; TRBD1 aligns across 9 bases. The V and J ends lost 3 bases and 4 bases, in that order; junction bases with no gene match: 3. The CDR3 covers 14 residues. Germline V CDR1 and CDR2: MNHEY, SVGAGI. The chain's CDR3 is CASSYRGQGYGYTF. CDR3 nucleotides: TGTGCCAGCAGTTATCGGGGACAGGGCTATGGCTACACCTTC.

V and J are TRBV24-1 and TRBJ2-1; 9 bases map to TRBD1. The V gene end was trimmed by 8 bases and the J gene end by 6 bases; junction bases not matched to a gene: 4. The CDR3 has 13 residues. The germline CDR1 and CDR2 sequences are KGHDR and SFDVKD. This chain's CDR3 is CATTGTGSNEQFF. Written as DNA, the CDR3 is TGTGCCACCACCGGGACAGGGAGCAATGAGCAGTTCTTC.

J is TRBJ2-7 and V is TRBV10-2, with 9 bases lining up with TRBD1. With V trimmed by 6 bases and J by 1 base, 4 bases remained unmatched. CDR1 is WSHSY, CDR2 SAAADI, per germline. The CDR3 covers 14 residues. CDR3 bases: TGCGCCAGCAGCCCGGGACAGGGTTCCTACGAGCAGTACTTC. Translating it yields CASSPGQGSYEQYF.

As DNA, the CDR3 is TGCGCCAGCAGCTTCCAAGGGGGTGGATTCAATGAGCAGTTCTTC. The encoded protein is CASSFQGGGFNEQFF. The V and J genes are TRBV5-1 and TRBJ2-1; tentatively, D is TRBD1 (6 bases). V gave up 2 bases and J gave up 6 bases, with 15 bases separating them. The CDR3 length is 15 residues. Germline CDR1 SGHRS, CDR2 YFSETQ.

CDR3 sequence reads: CASSQEGLPQYF. Written as DNA, the CDR3 is TGTGCCAGCAGCCAAGAGGGACTCCCCCAGTACTTC. The chain is built from TRBV3-1 (or the pseudogene TRBV3-2) and TRBJ2-5; D may be TRBD2 (6 bases). This CDR3 comprises 12 residues. Per germline, CDR1 LGHDT and CDR2 YNNKEL (reference sequence). V gave up 0 bases and J gave up 9 bases, with 8 bases separating them.